This passage covers 5 T cell receptor beta chains from one sample sequenced in a study of blood T cell repertoires in COVID-19. Sequenced by immunoSEQ multiplex PCR; TCRdb stores in-frame clones only, minus some. The table includes just under 80,000 clones, over 65% detected once. The sample consisted of peripheral blood. These receptors came from a human donor in a cohort sampled during active COVID-19.

This chain uses TRBV16 with TRBJ2-1; 8 bases are shared with TRBD1. CDR1 and CDR2 from the germline V gene are KGHSY and FQNENV. With V trimmed by 5 bases and J by 5 bases, 8 bases remained unmatched. The CDR3 length is 15 residues. The CDR3, as DNA: TGTGCCAGCAGCACAGGGGGACCGGGGAACAATGAGCAGTTCTTC. As protein: CASSTGGPGNNEQFF.

The chain links TRBV27 to TRBJ1-6, with a tentative D call TRBD1 (5 bases). CDR1 MNHEY and CDR2 SMNVEV come from the germline V gene (reference sequence). V shed 1 base and J shed 8 bases, with 15 bases lying between them. This CDR3 spans 16 amino acids. DNA of the CDR3: TGTGCCAGCAGTTTATTAGGGGATTGGGGTGATTCACCCCTCCACTTT. Translation: CASSLLGDWGDSPLHF.

The chain recombines TRBV11-2 with TRBJ1-4, with D maybe TRBD1 (5 bases). V was cut by 3 bases and J by 7 bases, with 15 bases left in between. There are 15 residues in the CDR3. Germline values: CDR1 SGHAT, CDR2 FQNNGV. The CDR3 is CASSFEDMPGEKLFF. CDR3 DNA sequence: TGTGCCAGCAGCTTCGAGGACATGCCGGGTGAAAAACTGTTTTTT.

The V gene is TRBV6-5, the J gene TRBJ1-2; TRBD1 aligns across 12 bases. CDR3 size: 15 residues. The J segment lost 6 bases and the V segment lost 4 bases, leaving 6 bases of the junction unmatched. Germline V gene data show CDR1 as MNHEY and CDR2 as SVGAGI. CDR3 DNA sequence: TGTGCCAGCAGTTCTCGGGACAGGGGGCGGAATGGCTACACCTTC. This encodes CASSSRDRGRNGYTF.

This clone was observed a single time. The gene calls are TRBV2 and TRBJ1-2; 9 nucleotides agree with TRBD1. Germline-derived CDR1 and CDR2 are SNHLY and FYNNEI. This CDR3 is built from 13 residues. V trimming: 3 bases; J trimming: 8 bases; junction bases outside the gene matches: 4. CDR3 region: CASSEDRGSGYTF. For the CDR3, the DNA is TGTGCCAGCAGTGAGGACAGGGGATCAGGCTACACCTTC.